These T cell receptor beta chains were read from a single sample in a study of blood T cell repertoires in COVID-19. The method was immunoSEQ multiplex PCR; TCRdb's version includes in-frame clones alone and lacks a portion of them. The table lists approximately 150,000 clones, 85% of them singletons. Material: PBMCs or T cells enriched from blood (not recorded which). These receptors all come from a woman aged 40-49 years who had recovered from COVID-19. Each CDR3 is given with its conserved first and last residue. Each record gives: V gene, clone size, J gene, D gene, CDR3 protein, CDR3 DNA. A D gene is named only where the DNA matches it firmly. Not all rows give a size; the values are once, few, many and, for expanded clones, a class.

V gene: TRBV28
clone size: once
J gene: TRBJ2-7
D gene: -
CDR3 protein: CASSPGDLGEQYF
CDR3 DNA: TGTGCCAGCAGTCCCGGGGACTTGGGCGAGCAGTACTTC

V gene: TRBV7-8
clone size: -
J gene: TRBJ1-1
D gene: -
CDR3 protein: CASSLALNFEAFF
CDR3 DNA: TGTGCCAGCAGCTTAGCCCTTAACTTCGAAGCTTTCTTT

V gene: TRBV5-8
clone size: -
J gene: TRBJ1-1
D gene: TRBD1
CDR3 protein: CASSLHRGLGMNTEAFF
CDR3 DNA: TGTGCCAGCAGCTTGCATAGGGGGCTAGGAATGAACACTGAAGCTTTCTTT

V gene: TRBV9
clone size: -
J gene: TRBJ2-7
D gene: TRBD2
CDR3 protein: CASSVGGGAKEQYF
CDR3 DNA: TGTGCCAGCAGCGTAGGCGGGGGGGCCAAAGAGCAGTACTTC

V gene: TRBV9
clone size: -
J gene: TRBJ2-3
D gene: TRBD2
CDR3 protein: CASSVGGLGRTDTQYF
CDR3 DNA: TGTGCCAGCAGCGTAGGGGGACTAGGGAGGACAGATACGCAGTATTTT

V gene: TRBV4-1
clone size: -
J gene: TRBJ1-1
D gene: -
CDR3 protein: CASSQVWEGEAFF
CDR3 DNA: TGCGCCAGCAGCCAAGTGTGGGAGGGCGAAGCTTTCTTT

V gene: TRBV7-6
clone size: -
J gene: TRBJ1-1
D gene: -
CDR3 protein: CASSLIGGDEAFF
CDR3 DNA: TGTGCCAGCAGCCTAATCGGGGGAGATGAAGCTTTCTTT

V gene: TRBV4-1
clone size: once
J gene: TRBJ2-7
D gene: TRBD2
CDR3 protein: CASSQVLAGLNYEQYF
CDR3 DNA: TGCGCCAGCAGCCAAGTCCTAGCGGGACTGAACTACGAGCAGTACTTC

V gene: TRBV3-1/TRBV3-2
clone size: -
J gene: TRBJ2-1
D gene: -
CDR3 protein: CASSQAGAPTQFF
CDR3 DNA: TGTGCCAGCAGCCAAGCGGGAGCCCCCACCCAGTTCTTC

V gene: TRBV19
clone size: -
J gene: TRBJ1-1
D gene: -
CDR3 protein: CASSRTVNTEAFF
CDR3 DNA: TGTGCCAGTAGTCGGACAGTGAACACTGAAGCTTTCTTT

V gene: TRBV7-9
clone size: -
J gene: TRBJ1-1
D gene: TRBD1
CDR3 protein: CASRLQGGNTEAFF
CDR3 DNA: TGTGCCAGCAGGTTACAGGGGGGAAACACTGAAGCTTTCTTT

V gene: TRBV5-1
clone size: -
J gene: TRBJ2-7
D gene: -
CDR3 protein: CATPTQGLEQYF
CDR3 DNA: TGCGCCACCCCTACCCAGGGGCTCGAGCAGTACTTC

V gene: TRBV7-9
clone size: -
J gene: TRBJ1-2
D gene: -
CDR3 protein: CASSQVTGVSSTGYTF
CDR3 DNA: TGTGCCAGCAGCCAAGTAACCGGGGTATCCTCTACGGGCTACACCTTC

V gene: TRBV6-5
clone size: -
J gene: TRBJ2-1
D gene: TRBD2
CDR3 protein: CASRGLAGYNEQFF
CDR3 DNA: TGTGCCAGCCGCGGCCTAGCGGGGTACAATGAGCAGTTCTTC

V gene: TRBV6-5
clone size: -
J gene: TRBJ1-1
D gene: TRBD1
CDR3 protein: CASSRTGVAFF
CDR3 DNA: TGTGCCAGCAGTCGAACAGGGGTTGCTTTCTTT

V gene: TRBV20-1
clone size: -
J gene: TRBJ1-4
D gene: -
CDR3 protein: CSASLPGVGEKLFF
CDR3 DNA: TGCAGTGCTAGTTTGCCGGGGGTTGGTGAAAAACTGTTTTTT

V gene: TRBV5-4
clone size: -
J gene: TRBJ2-1
D gene: -
CDR3 protein: CASSLEPSGRTYNEQFF
CDR3 DNA: TGTGCCAGCAGCTTGGAGCCGAGCGGACGTACCTACAATGAGCAGTTCTTC

V gene: TRBV27
clone size: -
J gene: TRBJ2-6
D gene: TRBD1
CDR3 protein: CASSPRTGGRSGANVLTF
CDR3 DNA: TGTGCCAGCAGTCCCCGGACAGGGGGCCGGTCTGGGGCCAACGTCCTGACTTTC

V gene: TRBV3-1/TRBV3-2
clone size: once
J gene: TRBJ1-1
D gene: -
CDR3 protein: CASSQDLGAAEAFF
CDR3 DNA: TGTGCCAGCAGCCAAGACCTGGGGGCGGCTGAAGCTTTCTTT

V gene: TRBV2
clone size: -
J gene: TRBJ2-1
D gene: -
CDR3 protein: CASSAPTRRNEQFF
CDR3 DNA: TGTGCCAGCAGTGCCCCGACTAGACGCAATGAGCAGTTCTTC

V gene: TRBV7-9
clone size: -
J gene: TRBJ1-5
D gene: -
CDR3 protein: CASSLGPGNQPQHF
CDR3 DNA: TGTGCCAGCAGCTTAGGTCCAGGTAATCAGCCCCAGCATTTT

V gene: TRBV3-1/TRBV3-2
clone size: -
J gene: TRBJ1-2
D gene: -
CDR3 protein: CASSLSVQGNYGYTF
CDR3 DNA: TGTGCCAGCAGCCTCAGCGTACAGGGTAACTATGGCTACACCTTC

V gene: TRBV5-6
clone size: -
J gene: TRBJ2-1
D gene: TRBD2
CDR3 protein: CASSFWTSVDVANEQFF
CDR3 DNA: TGTGCCAGCAGCTTCTGGACTAGCGTGGATGTTGCGAATGAGCAGTTCTTC

V gene: TRBV7-9
clone size: -
J gene: TRBJ1-2
D gene: -
CDR3 protein: CASSNFEGTLGYGYTF
CDR3 DNA: TGTGCCAGCAGCAATTTTGAGGGGACTCTAGGGTATGGCTACACCTTC

V gene: TRBV30
clone size: -
J gene: TRBJ1-2
D gene: TRBD1
CDR3 protein: CAWRDRVRSYTF
CDR3 DNA: TGTGCCTGGAGAGACAGGGTACGGAGCTACACCTTC

V gene: TRBV19
clone size: few
J gene: TRBJ1-6
D gene: -
CDR3 protein: CASSTTYTSSYNSPLHF
CDR3 DNA: TGTGCCAGTAGCACGACATACACGAGCTCCTATAATTCACCCCTCCACTTT

V gene: TRBV28
clone size: -
J gene: TRBJ2-7
D gene: TRBD1
CDR3 protein: CASTPLVRGTYEQYF
CDR3 DNA: TGTGCCAGCACCCCCTTGGTCAGGGGGACCTACGAGCAGTACTTC

V gene: TRBV4-1
clone size: -
J gene: TRBJ1-4
D gene: -
CDR3 protein: CASSQGRVPEKLFF
CDR3 DNA: TGCGCCAGCAGCCAAGGGAGGGTTCCTGAAAAACTGTTTTTT

V gene: TRBV7-9
clone size: -
J gene: TRBJ2-3
D gene: TRBD2
CDR3 protein: CASSPTSGKADTQYF
CDR3 DNA: TGTGCCAGCAGCCCGACTAGCGGGAAAGCAGATACGCAGTATTTT

V gene: TRBV19
clone size: -
J gene: TRBJ1-1
D gene: -
CDR3 protein: CASNRNGRDTEAFF
CDR3 DNA: TGTGCCAGTAATCGGAATGGGAGAGACACTGAAGCTTTCTTT

V gene: TRBV10-3
clone size: -
J gene: TRBJ1-5
D gene: -
CDR3 protein: CAITPRLDQPQHF
CDR3 DNA: TGTGCCATCACTCCCCGTCTAGATCAGCCCCAGCATTTT

V gene: TRBV5-1
clone size: -
J gene: TRBJ2-5
D gene: -
CDR3 protein: CASRLGGGSQETQYF
CDR3 DNA: TGCGCCAGCAGGCTAGGAGGTGGGTCCCAAGAGACCCAGTACTTC

V gene: TRBV9
clone size: -
J gene: TRBJ2-3
D gene: -
CDR3 protein: CASSTRADSTDTQYF
CDR3 DNA: TGTGCCAGCAGCACCCGAGCGGACTCCACAGATACGCAGTATTTT

V gene: TRBV7-3
clone size: -
J gene: TRBJ1-1
D gene: -
CDR3 protein: CASRRTVNTEAFF
CDR3 DNA: TGTGCCAGCCGCCGGACTGTGAACACTGAAGCTTTCTTT

V gene: TRBV19
clone size: -
J gene: TRBJ1-4
D gene: TRBD1
CDR3 protein: CASSRGGQGIVEKLFF
CDR3 DNA: TGTGCCAGTAGTAGGGGGGGACAGGGAATCGTGGAAAAACTGTTTTTT

V gene: TRBV19
clone size: -
J gene: TRBJ2-5
D gene: -
CDR3 protein: CASSIDAYSETQYF
CDR3 DNA: TGTGCCAGTAGTATAGACGCCTACTCAGAGACCCAGTACTTC

V gene: TRBV4-1
clone size: -
J gene: TRBJ2-3
D gene: -
CDR3 protein: CASSQGRQSTDTQYF
CDR3 DNA: TGCGCCAGCAGCCAAGGTCGACAGAGCACAGATACGCAGTATTTT

V gene: TRBV2
clone size: -
J gene: TRBJ2-1
D gene: TRBD2
CDR3 protein: CASSAISGTSSYNEQFF
CDR3 DNA: TGTGCCAGCAGTGCTATTAGCGGGACGAGCTCCTACAATGAGCAGTTCTTC

V gene: TRBV7-2
clone size: -
J gene: TRBJ1-1
D gene: TRBD1
CDR3 protein: CASSEGVDRVYTEAFF
CDR3 DNA: TGTGCCAGCAGCGAGGGGGTGGACAGGGTATACACTGAAGCTTTCTTT

V gene: TRBV27
clone size: -
J gene: TRBJ2-7
D gene: TRBD1
CDR3 protein: CASSFGRGREQYF
CDR3 DNA: TGTGCCAGCAGTTTCGGCAGGGGGCGGGAGCAGTACTTC

V gene: TRBV18
clone size: -
J gene: TRBJ2-1
D gene: -
CDR3 protein: CASSPTTGAGIDNEQFF
CDR3 DNA: TGTGCCAGCTCACCTACCACCGGGGCGGGAATAGACAATGAGCAGTTCTTC

V gene: TRBV27
clone size: -
J gene: TRBJ1-2
D gene: -
CDR3 protein: CASTPGPRTSGELGYTF
CDR3 DNA: TGTGCCAGCACCCCAGGTCCCCGTACTAGTGGGGAGTTGGGCTACACCTTC

V gene: TRBV5-1
clone size: once
J gene: TRBJ1-2
D gene: -
CDR3 protein: CASSLMGGDDNYGYTF
CDR3 DNA: TGCGCCAGCAGCTTGATGGGAGGGGACGATAACTATGGCTACACCTTC

V gene: TRBV15
clone size: few
J gene: TRBJ2-5
D gene: TRBD2
CDR3 protein: CATSRGAGAGETQYF
CDR3 DNA: TGTGCCACCAGCAGAGGCGCGGGAGCTGGGGAGACCCAGTACTTC

V gene: TRBV4-2
clone size: -
J gene: TRBJ1-4
D gene: TRBD1
CDR3 protein: CASSQDFWTGDPSATNEKLFF
CDR3 DNA: TGTGCCAGCAGCCAAGATTTTTGGACAGGGGACCCTTCTGCAACTAATGAAAAACTGTTTTTT

V gene: TRBV5-1
clone size: once
J gene: TRBJ2-1
D gene: TRBD2
CDR3 protein: CASSLTSGRGNEQFF
CDR3 DNA: TGCGCCAGCAGCTTGACTAGCGGGAGAGGGAATGAGCAGTTCTTC

V gene: TRBV3-1/TRBV3-2
clone size: -
J gene: TRBJ2-3
D gene: -
CDR3 protein: CASSLSRSAGGTDTQYF
CDR3 DNA: TGTGCCAGCAGCCTTTCCAGATCCGCCGGGGGCACAGATACGCAGTATTTT

V gene: TRBV2
clone size: -
J gene: TRBJ2-3
D gene: TRBD1
CDR3 protein: CASKTGETDTQYF
CDR3 DNA: TGTGCCAGCAAGACAGGGGAAACAGATACGCAGTATTTT

V gene: TRBV5-1
clone size: -
J gene: TRBJ1-1
D gene: -
CDR3 protein: CASSLVAGLLNTEAFF
CDR3 DNA: TGCGCCAGCAGCTTGGTGGCAGGTTTATTGAACACTGAAGCTTTCTTT

V gene: TRBV5-1
clone size: -
J gene: TRBJ1-3
D gene: -
CDR3 protein: CASSEGLSGNTIYF
CDR3 DNA: TGCGCCAGCAGCGAGGGCCTCTCTGGAAACACCATATATTTT

V gene: TRBV19
clone size: -
J gene: TRBJ2-5
D gene: -
CDR3 protein: CASSIFYRDGGETQYF
CDR3 DNA: TGTGCCAGTAGTATTTTCTACAGGGATGGCGGAGAGACCCAGTACTTC

V gene: TRBV12-5
clone size: few
J gene: TRBJ2-1
D gene: -
CDR3 protein: CASLRFTRDTEQFF
CDR3 DNA: TGTGCTAGTTTACGCTTTACGAGGGACACTGAGCAGTTCTTC

V gene: TRBV2
clone size: -
J gene: TRBJ1-2
D gene: -
CDR3 protein: CAPRGAGGYGYTF
CDR3 DNA: TGTGCCCCCCGAGGGGCTGGAGGGTATGGCTACACCTTC

V gene: TRBV9
clone size: -
J gene: TRBJ2-7
D gene: TRBD1
CDR3 protein: CASSVDRTGSTYEQYF
CDR3 DNA: TGTGCCAGCAGCGTAGACCGGACAGGGAGCACCTACGAGCAGTACTTC

V gene: TRBV19
clone size: -
J gene: TRBJ1-1
D gene: TRBD1
CDR3 protein: CASSTAGQAYTEAFF
CDR3 DNA: TGTGCCAGTAGTACCGCGGGACAGGCTTACACTGAAGCTTTCTTT